The source of this T cell receptor (beta chain) is a study of patients and donors after allogeneic stem cell transplantation. Germline V CDR1 and CDR2: SGDLS, YYNGEE. Between the trimmed V and J ends, which lost 4 bases and 4 bases, there was a span of 11 bases. The CDR3 has 13 amino acids. TCRdb reprocessed the RT-PCR reads via MiXCR and lists one record per CDR3 protein. The data show about 160,000 distinct CDR3 sequences, with 25% to 35% seen just once and about 3% held by the top ten. The V and J genes are TRBV9 and TRBJ1-2; D remains unclear. The specimen sequenced was blood, either unsorted or a sorted T cell fraction (not recorded which). This clonotype was obtained from a human donor who was either an allogeneic HSCT recipient or a stem cell or donor lymphocyte infusion donor (not recorded which). It is not recorded whose cells these are; they may come from a transplant donor. The CDR3: CASSPDPSYGYTF. The CDR3 DNA is TGTGCCAGCAGCCCCGACCCCTCCTATGGCTACACCTTC.